This T cell receptor beta chain emerged from a study of T cell repertoires in cytomegalovirus infection. Whole-study context: CMV epitopes that were recently identified and HLA-C-restricted were used alongside well-studied HLA-B-restricted ones. It can be stated that public TCR beta signatures indicated CMV infection as well as a matching HLA type.

Ten or more counts support this clonotype. What it recognizes is unknown. The germline V gene has CDR1 LGHDT and CDR2 YNNKEL (reference sequence). After removal of 3 bases from V and 8 bases from J, the junction contained 11 bases not matched to a gene. CDR3 size: 16 residues. TCRdb analysed the reads with MiXCR anew, one entry per CDR3 protein. The table includes some 940,000 distinct CDR3 sequences, roughly 30% detected once. Study findings and constraints: What dominated the ex vivo response were HLA-C-restricted CMV-specific TCR beta clonotypes.

The rearrangement uses TRBV3-1 and TRBJ1-4; 8 positions agree with TRBD1. This specimen was cultured CD8+ T cells from PBMCs, taken from culture after CMV antigen stimulation. The receptor comes from a human donor in good health (CMV status not recorded). Some clones in this sample may be carry-over from other donors' samples. The CDR3 DNA sequence: TGTGCCAGCAGCCAGGCACAAGGGACAGGAGGCGAAAAACTGTTTTTT. As protein: CASSQAQGTGGEKLFF.